The 2 T cell receptor beta chains listed next were all sequenced from one sample in a study of shared clonotypes between healthy human individuals. Sequencing was performed with immunoSEQ multiplex PCR; in TCRdb, only in-frame clones are kept and a portion is missing. This sample has over 2 million clones, with about 90% found just once. The material sequenced was naive CD4+ T cells from PBMCs. Documented subset: CD45RA+ positively selected. These TCRs come from a man aged 18 to 29 in good health. Some clones in this sample may be carry-over from other donors' samples.

This clone appeared once. The gene calls are TRBV5-1 and TRBJ2-1; D is ambiguous. Between the trimmed V and J ends, which lost 0 bases and 2 bases, there was a span of 9 bases. Germline V lookup: CDR1 SGHRS, CDR2 YFSETQ. CDR3 length: 15 residues. For the CDR3, the DNA is TGCGCCAGCAGCTTGGGCCACGAGGCCTACAATGAGCAGTTCTTC. Its protein product is CASSLGHEAYNEQFF.

J is TRBJ1-1 and V is TRBV25-1, with D possibly TRBD1 on 5 matching bases. The CDR3 length is 15 residues. V lost 5 bases, J lost 10 bases, and 23 bases lay in between. The germline gives CDR1 MGHDK, CDR2 SYGVNS. The CDR3 loop is CASSRGGTDGGGAFF. Written as DNA, the CDR3 is TGTGCCAGCAGTCGTGGCGGGACGGATGGCGGGGGAGCTTTCTTT.